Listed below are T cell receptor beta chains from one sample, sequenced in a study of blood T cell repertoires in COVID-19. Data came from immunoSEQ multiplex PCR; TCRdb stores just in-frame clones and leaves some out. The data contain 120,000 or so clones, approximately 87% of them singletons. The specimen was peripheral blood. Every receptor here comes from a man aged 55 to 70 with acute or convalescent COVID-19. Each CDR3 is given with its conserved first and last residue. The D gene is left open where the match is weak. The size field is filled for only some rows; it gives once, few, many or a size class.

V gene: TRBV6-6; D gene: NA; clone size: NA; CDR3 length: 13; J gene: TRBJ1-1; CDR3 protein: CASSSDRNTEAFF; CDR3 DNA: TGTGCCAGCAGCTCCGACAGAAACACTGAAGCTTTCTTT
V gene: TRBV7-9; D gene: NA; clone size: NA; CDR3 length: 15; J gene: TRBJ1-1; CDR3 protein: CASSLDRQISTEAFF; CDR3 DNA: TGTGCCAGCAGCTTAGACCGACAGATAAGCACTGAAGCTTTCTTT
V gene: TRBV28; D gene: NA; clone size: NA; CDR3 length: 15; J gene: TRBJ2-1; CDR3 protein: CASSPPPVSYNEQFF; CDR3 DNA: TGTGCCAGCAGTCCCCCGCCGGTCTCCTACAATGAGCAGTTCTTC
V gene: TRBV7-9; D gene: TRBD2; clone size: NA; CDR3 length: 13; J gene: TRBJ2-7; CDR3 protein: CASSLAGRGEQYF; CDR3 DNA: TGTGCCAGCAGCTTAGCAGGGAGGGGCGAGCAGTACTTC
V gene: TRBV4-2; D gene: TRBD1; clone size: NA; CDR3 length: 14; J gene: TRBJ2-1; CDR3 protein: CASSHGTDYNEQFF; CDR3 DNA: TGTGCCAGCAGTCACGGGACAGACTACAATGAGCAGTTCTTC
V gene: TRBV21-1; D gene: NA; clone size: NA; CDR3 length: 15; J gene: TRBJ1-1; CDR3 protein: CASSPRDRAYTEAFF; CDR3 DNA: TGTGCCAGCAGCCCTCGGGACAGGGCGTACACTGAAGCTTTCTTT
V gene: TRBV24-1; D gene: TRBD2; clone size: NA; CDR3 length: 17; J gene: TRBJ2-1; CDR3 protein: CATSGTSEAGSYNEQFF; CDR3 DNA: TGTGCCACCAGTGGGACTAGCGAGGCGGGCTCCTACAATGAGCAGTTCTTC
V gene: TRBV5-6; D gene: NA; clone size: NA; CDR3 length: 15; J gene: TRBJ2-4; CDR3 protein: CASSALRGDKNIQYF; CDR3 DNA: TGTGCCAGCAGCGCGCTCAGGGGTGACAAAAACATTCAGTACTTC
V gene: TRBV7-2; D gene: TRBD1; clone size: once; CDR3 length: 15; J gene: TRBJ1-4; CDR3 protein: CASSPPGQGREKLFF; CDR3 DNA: TGTGCCAGCAGCCCCCCGGGACAGGGTCGCGAAAAACTGTTTTTT
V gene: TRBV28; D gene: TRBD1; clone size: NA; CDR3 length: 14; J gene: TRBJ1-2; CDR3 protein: CASSPKDRLRGYTF; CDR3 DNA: TGTGCCAGCAGTCCCAAGGACAGGCTCCGCGGCTACACCTTC
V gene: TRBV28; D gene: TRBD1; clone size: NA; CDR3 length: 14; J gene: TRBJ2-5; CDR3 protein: CASSLIGQEETQYF; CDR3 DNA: TGTGCCAGCAGTTTAATCGGACAGGAAGAGACCCAGTACTTC
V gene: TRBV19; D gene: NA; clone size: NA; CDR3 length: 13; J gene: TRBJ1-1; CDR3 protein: CASSIGVNTEAFF; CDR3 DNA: TGTGCCAGTAGTATCGGGGTGAACACTGAAGCTTTCTTT
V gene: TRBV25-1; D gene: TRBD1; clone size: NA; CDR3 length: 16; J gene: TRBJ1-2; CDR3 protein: CASSEPGTGETYGYTF; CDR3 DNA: TGTGCCAGCAGTGAACCGGGGACAGGCGAGACCTATGGCTACACCTTC
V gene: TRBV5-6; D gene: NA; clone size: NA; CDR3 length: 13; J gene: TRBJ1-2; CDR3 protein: CASSYGTFYGYTF; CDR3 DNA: TGTGCCAGCAGCTACGGGACATTCTATGGCTACACCTTC
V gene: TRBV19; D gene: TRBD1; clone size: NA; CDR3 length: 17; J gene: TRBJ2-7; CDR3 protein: CASSTYLGGHPLYEQYF; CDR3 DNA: TGTGCCAGTAGTACCTATCTAGGGGGCCACCCCCTCTACGAGCAGTACTTC
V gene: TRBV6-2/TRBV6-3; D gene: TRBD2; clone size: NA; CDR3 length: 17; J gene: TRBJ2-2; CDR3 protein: CASSWLAGGPDTGELFF; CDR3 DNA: TGTGCCAGCAGTTGGCTAGCGGGAGGGCCTGACACCGGGGAGCTGTTTTTT
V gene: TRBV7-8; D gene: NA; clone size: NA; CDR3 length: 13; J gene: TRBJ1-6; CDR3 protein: CASTSQNYSPLHF; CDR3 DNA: TGTGCCAGCACCTCACAGAATTATTCACCCCTCCACTTT
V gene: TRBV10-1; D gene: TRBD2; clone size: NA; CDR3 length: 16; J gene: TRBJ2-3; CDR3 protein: CASSEGLAGSTDTQYF; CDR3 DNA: TGCGCCAGCAGCGAGGGACTAGCGGGCAGCACAGATACGCAGTATTTT
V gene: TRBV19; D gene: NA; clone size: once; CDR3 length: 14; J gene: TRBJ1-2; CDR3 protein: CASSKGRQNYGYTF; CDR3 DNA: TGTGCCAGTAGTAAGGGGCGACAGAACTATGGCTACACCTTC
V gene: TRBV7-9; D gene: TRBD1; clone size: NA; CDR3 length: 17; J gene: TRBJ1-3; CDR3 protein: CASSLAGTGGAGNTIYF; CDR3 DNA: TGTGCCAGCAGCTTAGCTGGGACAGGGGGCGCTGGAAACACCATATATTTT
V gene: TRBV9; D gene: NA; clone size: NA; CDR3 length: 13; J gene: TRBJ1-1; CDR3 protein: CASSVQGNTEAFF; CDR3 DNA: TGTGCCAGCAGCGTTCAGGGGAACACTGAAGCTTTCTTT
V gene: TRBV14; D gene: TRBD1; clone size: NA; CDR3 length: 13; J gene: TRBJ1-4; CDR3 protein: CASNGQGGEKLFF; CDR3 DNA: TGTGCCAGCAACGGACAGGGAGGTGAAAAACTGTTTTTT
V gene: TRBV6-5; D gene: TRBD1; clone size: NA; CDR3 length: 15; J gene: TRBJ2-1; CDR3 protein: CASSPRQGAHNEQFF; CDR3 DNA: TGTGCCAGCAGCCCAAGACAGGGGGCCCACAATGAGCAGTTCTTC
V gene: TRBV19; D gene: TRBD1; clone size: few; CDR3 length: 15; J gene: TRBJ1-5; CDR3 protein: CASSRTGESNQPQHF; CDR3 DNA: TGTGCCAGTAGTCGGACAGGGGAGAGCAATCAGCCCCAGCATTTT
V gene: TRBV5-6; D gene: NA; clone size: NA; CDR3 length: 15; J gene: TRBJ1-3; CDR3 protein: CASSAQGTSGNTIYF; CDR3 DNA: TGTGCCAGCAGCGCCCAAGGGACATCGGGAAACACCATATATTTT
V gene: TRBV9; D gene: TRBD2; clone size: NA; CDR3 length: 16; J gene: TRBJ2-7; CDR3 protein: CASSVEGGRAPYEQYF; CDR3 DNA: TGTGCCAGCAGCGTAGAAGGCGGGAGGGCCCCCTACGAGCAGTACTTC
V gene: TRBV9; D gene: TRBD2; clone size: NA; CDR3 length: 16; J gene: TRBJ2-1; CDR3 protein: CASSFPSGLASNEQFF; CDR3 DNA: TGTGCCAGCAGCTTCCCGTCAGGACTAGCGTCTAATGAGCAGTTCTTC
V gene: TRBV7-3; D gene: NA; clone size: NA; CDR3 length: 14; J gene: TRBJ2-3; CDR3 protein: CASSSSAVNHTQYF; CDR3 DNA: TGTGCCAGCAGCTCTTCGGCGGTTAATCATACGCAGTATTTT
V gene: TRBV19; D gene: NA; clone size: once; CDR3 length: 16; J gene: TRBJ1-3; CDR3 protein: CASRRRLGDRGNTIYF; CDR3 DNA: TGTGCCAGTAGGAGAAGACTCGGAGATCGTGGAAACACCATATATTTT